The source of this TCR beta chain is a study of metastatic and nonmetastatic thyroid tumors (TCRdb year 2020). In terms of the full investigation: The researchers compared repertoires between peripheral blood samples and tumor or nodule tissue samples from patients with malignant or benign thyroid disease. Overall results and qualifications from the work: In both blood and tumor samples, malignant tumors were reported to have significantly higher TCR beta diversity than benign nodules.

Concerning this clone itself: The antigen it binds to is not known. The sample holds no much larger clone one base away, and base qualities are not on file.

The CDR3 sequence holds 18 residues, the cysteine and phenylalanine included. Only the CDR3 DNA stays, 54 bases, in frame from base 1. According to the germline V gene (reference sequence), CDR1 reads LGHDT and CDR2 reads YNNKEL. V is shortened by 0 bases, J by 3 bases, and the region joining them spans 21 bases. No treatment had been received by any patient before thyroid surgery. Using T-cell receptor beta sequencing, the researchers looked back retrospectively at clinical samples from patients, gathered between about 2011 and 2019. The library was prepared using PCR. The sequencer was an Illumina HiSeq 4000. High-throughput sequencing was used to profile the TCR beta-chain CDR3 region of every patient. Concerning the study's data processing: A classifier to discriminate distant-metastatic papillary thyroid cancer patients was built from CDR3 differences across clinicopathological groups. The Shannon index was used to measure repertoire diversity, and the Morisita-Horn index was used to measure how similar tumor and blood repertoires were. Using fastp trimming at Q25 and MiXCR clonotype assembly, TCRdb reanalyzed the public sequencing data and kept in-frame beta chains. TCRdb, rather than the study authors, made the V and J calls. For this sample the table gives approximately 15,000 clones, of which 22% were detected only once. Together, the top ten hold roughly a fifth of the sample.

The sample was adjacent normal tissue. Here the chain combines TRBV3-1 and TRBJ2-7; D gene: possibly TRBD2, on 6 matching bases. The sequence derives from a female donor with papillary thyroid cancer or a benign thyroid nodule (not recorded which). Some clones in this sample may be carry-over from other donors' samples. The CDR3 is CASSQDRWGDPIGYEQYF. The sequence in DNA is TGTGCCAGCAGCCAAGATAGGTGGGGGGACCCCATAGGCTACGAGCAGTACTTC.